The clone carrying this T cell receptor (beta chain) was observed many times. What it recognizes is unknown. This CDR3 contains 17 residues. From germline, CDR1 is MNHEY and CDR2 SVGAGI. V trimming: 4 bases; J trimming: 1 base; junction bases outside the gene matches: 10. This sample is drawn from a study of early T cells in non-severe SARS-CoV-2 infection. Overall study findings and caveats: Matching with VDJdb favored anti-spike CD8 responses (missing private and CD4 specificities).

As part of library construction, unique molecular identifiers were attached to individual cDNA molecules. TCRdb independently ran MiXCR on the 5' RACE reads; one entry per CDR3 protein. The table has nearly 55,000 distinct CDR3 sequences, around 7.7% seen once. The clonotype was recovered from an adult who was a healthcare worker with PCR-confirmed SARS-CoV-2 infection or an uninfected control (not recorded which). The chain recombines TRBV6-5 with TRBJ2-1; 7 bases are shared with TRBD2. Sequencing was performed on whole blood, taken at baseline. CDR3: CASSLGVGRPSYNEQFF. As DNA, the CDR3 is TGTGCCAGCAGTTTAGGAGTCGGGAGGCCGTCCTACAATGAGCAGTTCTTC.